This TCR beta chain was documented in a study of control samples from healthy donors and cancer patients (TCRdb year 2020). Libraries were constructed by the immunoSEQ multiplex PCR assay. Imported from immuneACCESS, the table was reduced by TCRdb to in-frame sequences with V and J called. These copies leave out some clones; in studies compared against another copy, an unresolved V gene accounts for under half, and the cause of the remainder is not known. For this sample the table gives about 140,000 clones, of which about nine tenths were detected only once. Over 4% of the sample belongs to the ten largest clones. Turning to this clone: Which antigen it targets is not known. Per-base quality was not reported, and no clone a single base away is much larger than it.

Sequencing used blood. This TCR came from a man aged 25-45 years in good health.

The CDR3 is CASALTGGGDEQFF. In nucleotides, the sequence is TGTGCCAGCGCCCTCACGGGCGGTGGAGATGAGCAGTTCTTC. The V gene is TRBV27 and the J gene is TRBJ2-1, with the D gene too uncertain to name. The CDR3, cysteine through phenylalanine, is 14 amino acids long. Only the CDR3 DNA is retained, 42 bases long and in frame from the first base. The junction carries 19 bases between V and J, which are trimmed by 8 bases and 8 bases respectively. The germline V gene (reference sequence) specifies MNHEY as CDR1 and SMNVEV as CDR2.